These T cell receptor beta chains were read from a single sample in a study of blood T cell repertoires in COVID-19. Sequencing used immunoSEQ multiplex PCR; TCRdb keeps in-frame clones, though not all of them. The sample lists some 180,000 clones, about 90% occurring once. The sample comprised peripheral blood. These receptors were taken from a man between 65 and 80 years old with active or convalescent COVID-19. Each CDR3 is given with its conserved first and last residue. A D gene is named only where the DNA matches it firmly. Some rows mark clone size as missing; the rest say once, few, many or name a class of expanded clone.

abundance: .; d_gene: .; v_gene: TRBV6-5; j_gene: TRBJ1-5; CDR3nt: TGTGCCAGCAGCTACATAACGAGTCAGCCCCAGCATTTT; CDR3aa: CASSYITSQPQHF
abundance: once; d_gene: .; v_gene: TRBV24-1; j_gene: TRBJ2-1; CDR3nt: TGTGCCACCAGTGACCCCAGGGGATGGCACAATGAGCAGTTCTTC; CDR3aa: CATSDPRGWHNEQFF
abundance: once; d_gene: .; v_gene: TRBV7-9; j_gene: TRBJ1-6; CDR3nt: TGTGCCAGCAGCCCGCGGGGCTCCTATAATTCACCCCTCCACTTT; CDR3aa: CASSPRGSYNSPLHF
abundance: once; d_gene: TRBD1; v_gene: TRBV9; j_gene: TRBJ2-2; CDR3nt: TGTGCCAGCAGCGCCTCAGGGGGAGCGAACACCGGGGAGCTGTTTTTT; CDR3aa: CASSASGGANTGELFF
abundance: .; d_gene: .; v_gene: TRBV6-5; j_gene: TRBJ1-5; CDR3nt: TGTGCCAGCAGTATGCGGGGCGGTCCGGGGGTGACCCAGCATTTT; CDR3aa: CASSMRGGPGVTQHF
abundance: .; d_gene: TRBD1; v_gene: TRBV7-2; j_gene: TRBJ2-3; CDR3nt: TGTGCCAGCAGCGCTCGACAGGGTACCGCAGATACGCAGTATTTT; CDR3aa: CASSARQGTADTQYF
abundance: .; d_gene: TRBD2; v_gene: TRBV3-1/TRBV3-2; j_gene: TRBJ2-7; CDR3nt: TGTGCCAGCAGCCACCTAGCGGGGTCCTCCTACGAGCAGTACTTC; CDR3aa: CASSHLAGSSYEQYF
abundance: .; d_gene: .; v_gene: TRBV10-1; j_gene: TRBJ1-1; CDR3nt: TGCGCCAGCAGTGGGTCAGGGGAGGCTGAAGCTTTCTTT; CDR3aa: CASSGSGEAEAFF
abundance: .; d_gene: .; v_gene: TRBV6-2/TRBV6-3; j_gene: TRBJ2-7; CDR3nt: TGTGCCAGCAGTAGCCTCGGGAAAAAATACGACTGGCAGTACTTC; CDR3aa: CASSSLGKKYDWQYF
abundance: .; d_gene: TRBD1; v_gene: TRBV7-6; j_gene: TRBJ2-2; CDR3nt: TGTGCCAGCAGCTTTGGACAGGGGGTCACCGGGGAGCTGTTTTTT; CDR3aa: CASSFGQGVTGELFF
abundance: .; d_gene: .; v_gene: TRBV2; j_gene: TRBJ1-2; CDR3nt: TGTGCCAGCAGCCTGACAGGTCGTACGAGTCGAGATGGCTACACCTTC; CDR3aa: CASSLTGRTSRDGYTF
abundance: .; d_gene: TRBD2; v_gene: TRBV19; j_gene: TRBJ2-6; CDR3nt: TGTGCCAGTAGTCAACGGGAGGTTCCCCTCTCTGGGGCCAACGTCCTGACTTTC; CDR3aa: CASSQREVPLSGANVLTF
abundance: .; d_gene: TRBD1; v_gene: TRBV6-6; j_gene: TRBJ2-7; CDR3nt: TGTGCCAGCAGTTACGGGACAGGGGCCTACGAGCAGTACTTC; CDR3aa: CASSYGTGAYEQYF
abundance: .; d_gene: .; v_gene: TRBV5-1; j_gene: TRBJ1-4; CDR3nt: TGCGCCAGCAGCTTCGGGAGCCGGAATGAAAAACTGTTTTTT; CDR3aa: CASSFGSRNEKLFF
abundance: .; d_gene: .; v_gene: TRBV5-1; j_gene: TRBJ1-1; CDR3nt: TGCGCCAGCAGCCCGGGACATACGACCAACACTGAAGCTTTCTTT; CDR3aa: CASSPGHTTNTEAFF
abundance: .; d_gene: .; v_gene: TRBV9; j_gene: TRBJ1-2; CDR3nt: TGTGCCAGCAGCACAGGGTACGTAGTTGGCTACACCTTC; CDR3aa: CASSTGYVVGYTF
abundance: .; d_gene: TRBD2; v_gene: TRBV5-4; j_gene: TRBJ2-1; CDR3nt: TGTGCCAGCAGCAGTCCTAGCGGGGCTTCTCCAAGTGAGCAGTTCTTC; CDR3aa: CASSSPSGASPSEQFF
abundance: few; d_gene: TRBD1; v_gene: TRBV9; j_gene: TRBJ1-2; CDR3nt: TGTGCCAGCAGCGTAGAACAGGGGGACTTTGGCTACACCTTC; CDR3aa: CASSVEQGDFGYTF
abundance: .; d_gene: .; v_gene: TRBV6-5; j_gene: TRBJ2-7; CDR3nt: TGTGCCAGCAGTTACTCCCCCGACAGCGCCTACGAGCAGTACTTC; CDR3aa: CASSYSPDSAYEQYF
abundance: .; d_gene: .; v_gene: TRBV30; j_gene: TRBJ1-2; CDR3nt: TGTGCCTGGAGTCCATCCTGGGACACACGCTACACCTTC; CDR3aa: CAWSPSWDTRYTF
abundance: .; d_gene: .; v_gene: TRBV7-2; j_gene: TRBJ2-1; CDR3nt: TGTGCCAGCAACGCCAAACCGGGACTCCAGAGCGCGGATGAGCAGTTCTTC; CDR3aa: CASNAKPGLQSADEQFF
abundance: .; d_gene: .; v_gene: TRBV7-2; j_gene: TRBJ2-7; CDR3nt: TGTGCCAGCAGCTTAGTACAGACCTACGAGCAGTACTTC; CDR3aa: CASSLVQTYEQYF
abundance: .; d_gene: .; v_gene: TRBV19; j_gene: TRBJ1-6; CDR3nt: TGTGCCACCGGGAGGAGGGGAGATGTTAATTCACCCCTCCACTTT; CDR3aa: CATGRRGDVNSPLHF
abundance: .; d_gene: TRBD2; v_gene: TRBV6-5; j_gene: TRBJ2-1; CDR3nt: TGTGCCAGCACCCTAGCGGCCCATGAGGATGAGCAGTTCTTC; CDR3aa: CASTLAAHEDEQFF
abundance: .; d_gene: TRBD1; v_gene: TRBV19; j_gene: TRBJ2-2; CDR3nt: TGTGCCAGTAGTAAGACAGGGGGTAACACCGGGGAGCTGTTTTTT; CDR3aa: CASSKTGGNTGELFF
abundance: .; d_gene: TRBD1; v_gene: TRBV7-9; j_gene: TRBJ1-2; CDR3nt: TGTGCCAGCAGCTATACTGGACAGGGGGCGGCGAATGGCTACACCTTC; CDR3aa: CASSYTGQGAANGYTF
abundance: .; d_gene: .; v_gene: TRBV19; j_gene: TRBJ2-2; CDR3nt: TGTGCCAGTAGAACAACAGGGCGCACCGGGGAGCTGTTTTTT; CDR3aa: CASRTTGRTGELFF
abundance: few; d_gene: .; v_gene: TRBV5-4; j_gene: TRBJ1-6; CDR3nt: TGTGCCAGCAGCTTGGGCGGGACTATAGATTCACCCCTCCACTTT; CDR3aa: CASSLGGTIDSPLHF
abundance: .; d_gene: .; v_gene: TRBV18; j_gene: TRBJ1-1; CDR3nt: TGTGCCAGCTCACCCGCGGGGCGGAGTAACATGAACACTGAAGCTTTCTTT; CDR3aa: CASSPAGRSNMNTEAFF
abundance: .; d_gene: TRBD2; v_gene: TRBV11-2; j_gene: TRBJ2-7; CDR3nt: TGTGCCAGCAGCTTACAGCAACAAGGACTAGGCTACGAGCAGTACTTC; CDR3aa: CASSLQQQGLGYEQYF
abundance: .; d_gene: .; v_gene: TRBV21-1; j_gene: TRBJ2-2; CDR3nt: TGTGCCAGCAGCCCCGGGAGGGGGCGCCTTACCGGGGAGCTGTTTTTT; CDR3aa: CASSPGRGRLTGELFF
abundance: .; d_gene: .; v_gene: TRBV2; j_gene: TRBJ2-4; CDR3nt: TGTGCCAGCAGTGGGACACCAGACTTAGCCAAAAACATTCAGTACTTC; CDR3aa: CASSGTPDLAKNIQYF